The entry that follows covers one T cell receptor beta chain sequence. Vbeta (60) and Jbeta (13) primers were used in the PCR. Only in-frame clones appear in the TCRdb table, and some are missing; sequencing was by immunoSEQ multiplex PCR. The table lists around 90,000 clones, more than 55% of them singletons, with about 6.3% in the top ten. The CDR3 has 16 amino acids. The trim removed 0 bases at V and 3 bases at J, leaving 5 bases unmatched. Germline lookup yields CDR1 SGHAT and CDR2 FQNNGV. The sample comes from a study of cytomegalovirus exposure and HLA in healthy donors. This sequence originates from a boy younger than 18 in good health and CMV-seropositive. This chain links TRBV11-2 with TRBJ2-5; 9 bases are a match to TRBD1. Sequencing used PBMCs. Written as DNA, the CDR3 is TGTGCCAGCAGCTTAGAGGGGACAGGGTGGGAAGAGACCCAGTACTTC. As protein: CASSLEGTGWEETQYF.